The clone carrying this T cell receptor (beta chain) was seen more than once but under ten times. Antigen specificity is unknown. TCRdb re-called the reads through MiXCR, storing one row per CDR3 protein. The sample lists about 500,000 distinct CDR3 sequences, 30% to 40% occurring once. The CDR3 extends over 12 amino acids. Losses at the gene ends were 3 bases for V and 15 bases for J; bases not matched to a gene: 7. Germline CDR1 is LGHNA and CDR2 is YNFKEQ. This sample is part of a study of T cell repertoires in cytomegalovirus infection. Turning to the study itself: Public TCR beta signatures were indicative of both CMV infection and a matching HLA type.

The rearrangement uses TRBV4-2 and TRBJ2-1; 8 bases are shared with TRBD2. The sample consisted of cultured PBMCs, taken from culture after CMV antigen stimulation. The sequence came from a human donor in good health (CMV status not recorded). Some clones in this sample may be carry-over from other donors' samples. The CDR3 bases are TGTGCCAGCAGCCAGGATCAGCGGGAGTTGTTCTTC. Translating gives CASSQDQRELFF.